This passage covers 18 T cell receptor beta chains from one sample sequenced in a study of monozygotic twins with inflammatory bowel disease. TCRdb re-called the 5' RACE reads and catalogs CDR3 proteins one per entry, DNA excluded. The listing contains more than 300,000 distinct CDR3 sequences. Sequencing was done on a sample of blood. These receptor sequences come from a human donor with ulcerative colitis or Crohn's disease, or a healthy co-twin of an affected twin (not recorded which).

V gene TRBV20-1 combines with J gene TRBJ2-1; the TCRdb call, TRBD2, lacks DNA for checking. CDR1 and CDR2 from the germline V gene are DFQATT and SNEGSKA (reference sequence). The CDR3 loop spans 16 amino acids. The CDR3 protein is CSARTRLGTTLHEQFF.

J is TRBJ2-5 and V is TRBV5-1; TCRdb names TRBD2, which stays unverified in the absence of DNA. CDR1 and CDR2 from the germline V gene are SGHRS and YFSETQ. The CDR3 has 15 amino acids. CDR3 in amino acids: CASSLNLPSEETQYF.

V and J are TRBV5-1 and TRBJ2-3; TCRdb indicates TRBD1, and absent DNA this call remains unverified. There are 14 residues in the CDR3. Germline CDR1 and CDR2: SGHRS and YFSETQ. This chain's CDR3 is CASSPGTGRDTQYF. Looking up the rest from reference TRBV5-1 and TRBJ2-3 gives the full variable domain: KAGVTQTPRYLIKTRGQQVTLSCSPISGHRSVSWYQQTPGQGLQFLFEYFSETQRNKGNFPGRFSGRQFSNSRSEMNVSTLELGDSALYLCASSPGTGRDTQYFGPGTRLTVL.

The chain uses TRBV5-6 and TRBJ2-5; TCRdb designates TRBD2, a call that cannot be tested without DNA. Germline CDR1 is SGHDT and CDR2 is YYEEEE. The CDR3 is 17 amino acids. CDR3 residues: CASSLNLRAGPGETQYF.

The chain recombines TRBV3-1 with TRBJ1-2. Germline CDR1 and CDR2: LGHDT and YNNKEL (reference sequence). This CDR3 is built from 13 residues. CDR3: CASSQRANYGYTF. The full variable domain, completed using reference TRBV3-1 and TRBJ1-2, is DTAVSQTPKYLVTQMGNDKSIKCEQNLGHDTMYWYKQDSKKFLKIMFSYNNKELIINETVPNRFSPKSPDKAHLNLHINSLELGDSAVYFCASSQRANYGYTFGSGTRLTVV.

This chain connects TRBV7-3 to TRBJ2-3; TCRdb lists TRBD1, though no DNA is available to test this call. Germline V gene lookup returns CDR1 SGHTA and CDR2 FQGTGA. This CDR3 region has 15 residues. This CDR3 reads CASSPLGGGTDTQYF. Filled out from reference TRBV7-3 and TRBJ2-3, the complete variable domain reads GAGVSQTPSNKVTEKGKYVELRCDPISGHTALYWYRQSLGQGPEFLIYFQGTGAADDSGLPNDRFFAVRPEGSVSTLKIQRTERGDSAVYLCASSPLGGGTDTQYFGPGTRLTVL.

V usage is TRBV12-3 or TRBV12-4 and J usage is TRBJ2-5; the TRBD1 assignment by TCRdb is unverifiable without DNA. The CDR3 length is 16 residues. CDR3 protein: CASSRNRGWGQETQYF.

This chain connects TRBV5-4 to TRBJ2-4; as DNA is missing, the TRBD2 call by TCRdb cannot be tested. Germline lookup yields CDR1 SGHNT and CDR2 YYREEE (reference sequence). The CDR3 length is 15 residues. CDR3 loop: CASSRTTGTRDIQYF.

The chain links TRBV6-5 to TRBJ1-2; TCRdb lists TRBD1, though no DNA is available to test this call. Germline CDR1 MNHEY, CDR2 SVGAGI. The CDR3 sequence is 12 residues long. The CDR3 loop is CASRGGSRGYTF.

The rearrangement uses TRBV9 and TRBJ2-7; TCRdb designates TRBD1, a call that cannot be tested without DNA. Germline CDR1 is SGDLS and CDR2 is YYNGEE. The CDR3 is made up of 19 amino acids. The CDR3: CASSVASLGTGGFLDEQYF. The variable domain in full, completed from reference TRBV9 and TRBJ2-7, reads DSGVTQTPKHLITATGQRVTLRCSPRSGDLSVYWYQQSLDQGLQFLIQYYNGEERAKGNILERFSAQQFPDLHSELNLSSLELGDSALYFCASSVASLGTGGFLDEQYFGPGTRLTVT.

The chain has TRBV30 and TRBJ2-3; the D gene TCRdb calls, TRBD2, cannot be checked with no DNA. Per the germline V gene, CDR1 is GTSNPN and CDR2 is SVGIG (reference sequence). The CDR3 runs to 16 residues. The CDR3 sequence is CAWSTGLAGGLDTQYF.

This chain joins TRBV7-2 and TRBJ2-2. The CDR3 spans 15 residues. Germline CDR1 SGHTA, CDR2 FQGNSA. The CDR3 sequence is CASSLGRANTGELFF.

The chain has TRBV23-1 and TRBJ2-7; the D call from TCRdb, TRBD1, cannot be confirmed without DNA. TRBV23-1 is marked as an open reading frame, function uncertain. The CDR3 runs to 16 residues. The CDR3 reads CASFDSGTGLYYEQYF.

The CDR3 spells CASSQDDRTGVPQETQYF. This chain connects TRBV4-1 to TRBJ2-5; TCRdb's D call of TRBD1 is untestable without DNA. CDR3 size: 18 residues. Germline CDR1 and CDR2: MGHRA and YSYEKL.

The chain uses TRBV7-2 and TRBJ2-1; TCRdb reports TRBD1, a call that lacks DNA to check it against. Germline CDR1 and CDR2: SGHTA and FQGNSA. The CDR3 extends over 17 amino acids. CDR3 amino acids: CASSSEKPGQGIDEQFF.

V is TRBV6-2 or TRBV6-3 and J is TRBJ2-5; there is no DNA to check the TCRdb D call of TRBD2. The CDR3 consists of 16 residues. Germline values: CDR1 MNHEY, CDR2 SVGEGT. The CDR3 loop reads CASGPGTRLAGETQYF.

This chain links TRBV12-3 or TRBV12-4 with TRBJ2-1; lacking DNA, the TRBD2 call made by TCRdb goes unchecked. This CDR3 has 16 residues. CDR3 region: CASSPRTSGNYNEQFF.

The chain carries TRBV7-7 and TRBJ2-7; the D gene TCRdb calls, TRBD1, cannot be checked with no DNA. Germline CDR1 SSHAT, CDR2 FNYEAQ (reference sequence). This CDR3 contains 13 residues. CDR3 sequence reads: CASSLGTGYEQYF.